The 5 T cell receptor beta chains below all came from one sample that was sequenced in a study of OX40 agonist ivuxolimab in advanced cancers. The repertoire was sequenced with immunoSEQ multiplex PCR; TCRdb's copy has only in-frame clones and lacks some. The data show around 40,000 clones, around 82% seen once. Sample: CD4+ or CD8+ T cells sorted from blood, taken in a trial of the OX40 agonist ivuxolimab. The source is an adult with an advanced solid tumor such as melanoma, head and neck, liver or kidney cancer.

This sequence joins TRBV5-6 and TRBJ1-5; no firm D call. Germline CDR1 reads SGHDT; CDR2 reads YYEEEE. Trimming left V 0 bases short and J 5 bases short, with 12 bases between. This CDR3 is built from 15 residues. CDR3 region: CASSLGHLRDQPQHF. CDR3 nucleotide sequence: TGTGCCAGCAGCTTGGGACACCTGAGGGATCAGCCCCAGCATTTT.

The rearrangement links TRBV6-1 to TRBJ1-6; 9 bases match TRBD1. Germline loops: CDR1 MNHNS, CDR2 SASEGT. Trimming cost V 0 bases and J 8 bases; bases outside gene matches: 5. The length of the CDR3 is 16 residues. CDR3 sequence reads: CASSEAGGQGYSPLHF. The CDR3 region has the DNA TGTGCCAGCAGTGAAGCCGGGGGACAGGGTTATTCACCCCTCCACTTT.

Note on this clone: Other nucleotide sequences from this sample produce the same CDR3. This sequence joins TRBV19 and TRBJ1-2; 10 bases are a match to TRBD1. The length of the CDR3 is 14 residues. Trimming cost V 5 bases and J 7 bases; bases outside gene matches: 7. Germline lookup yields CDR1 LNHDA and CDR2 SQIVND (reference sequence). Here the CDR3 reads CASSLTGGSSGYTF. The CDR3 bases are TGTGCCAGTAGTTTGACAGGGGGCTCCAGTGGCTACACCTTC. The variable domain in full, with the rest retrieved from reference TRBV19 and TRBJ1-2, is DGGITQSPKYLFRKEGQNVTLSCEQNLNHDAMYWYRQDPGQGLRLIYYSQIVNDFQKGDIAEGYSVSREKKESFPLTVTSAQKNPTAFYLCASSLTGGSSGYTFGSGTRLTVV.

The rearrangement uses TRBV1 and TRBJ2-7; TRBD2 reflects the table's D call only, with no check against the DNA. TRBV1 is a pseudogene locus. This CDR3 contains 19 residues. The CDR3 DNA follows: TGCACCAGCAGCCAAGATCAGGGGCTAGCGGGAGAGGAGTTGTACGAGCAGTACTTC. Translation gives CTSSQDQGLAGEELYEQYF.

The chain employs TRBV6-5 and TRBJ1-6; D uncertain. Germline CDR1 is MNHEY and CDR2 is SVGAGI. V gave up 6 bases and J gave up 13 bases, with 13 bases separating them. This CDR3 region has 12 residues. The DNA of the CDR3 is TGTGCCAGCAGCCCTCTCCGACGGCCCCTCCACTTT. Protein sequence: CASSPLRRPLHF.